Below are 11 T cell receptor beta chains sequenced from a single sample in a study of blood T cells in healthy people across ages. Together with a sample-barcoded 5' primer, a J-beta primer mix was included in a second PCR lasting about 7 to 12 cycles. TCRdb reanalysed the 5' RACE reads using MiXCR and keeps one entry per CDR3 protein. The table has some 1.4 million distinct CDR3 sequences, 42% seen once; the top ten hold less than 8%. Source material: blood. The source is a woman aged 18-29 years in good health.

Notes on this clonotype: Germline is not matched at one junction end, which may reflect a read error. The CDR3 is CASSLAVGGAVVHEQLF. CDR3 nucleotides: TGCGCCAGCAGCTTGGCCGTCGGCGGAGCGGTAGTCCATGAGCAGTTATTC. The J gene is TRBJ2-1, the V gene TRBV5-1, with D tentatively TRBD2 (5 bases). This CDR3 has 17 residues. Per the germline V gene, CDR1 is SGHRS and CDR2 is YFSETQ.

The chain links TRBV5-1 to TRBJ2-3; 8 nucleotides agree with TRBD2. The CDR3 contains 14 residues. CDR1 is SGHRS, CDR2 YFSETQ, per germline. The V and J ends lost 5 bases and 4 bases, in that order; junction bases with no gene match: 6. The DNA for the CDR3 is TGCGCCAGCAGGGTCGGGGGGGCCTCAGATACGCAGTATTTT. It encodes CASRVGGASDTQYF.

This clonotype has only a few counts. The V gene is TRBV4-1, the J gene TRBJ2-1; 7 bases line up with TRBD2. The J call may be incorrect, as the DNA end agrees better with TRBJ2-7. The CDR3 runs to 16 residues. Germline lookup yields CDR1 MGHRA and CDR2 YSYEKL. The CDR3 sequence is CASSQGSGPAYNEQYF. The CDR3 nucleotides read TGCGCCAGCAGCCAAGGTAGCGGGCCGGCCTACAATGAGCAGTACTTC.

For the CDR3, the DNA is TGCAGTGCTAGAGAGGGTAGCGGGGGCCCCGGAAGCACAGATACGCAGTATTTT. Protein: CSAREGSGGPGSTDTQYF. The chain recombines TRBV20-1 with TRBJ2-3; 9 nucleotides line up with TRBD2. Germline CDR1 and CDR2: DFQATT and SNEGSKA (reference sequence). J was trimmed by 0 bases and V by 0 bases; bases with no gene match: 10. CDR3 length: 18 amino acids.

On this clonotype: A read error may be the cause here, since a much bigger clone is one base away. The rearrangement joins TRBV6-5 to TRBJ2-7; TRBD2 matches 10 bases. The CDR3 loop spans 15 amino acids. CDR1 and CDR2 from the germline V gene are MNHEY and SVGAGI. V shed 5 bases, J shed 7 bases, and the junction held 11 bases outside the gene matches. This chain's CDR3 is CASSPSGGAPNEQYF. In nucleotides, the CDR3 is TGTGCCAGCAGTCCCAGCGGGGGGGCCCCCAATGAGCAGTACTTC.

The chain recombines TRBV27 with TRBJ2-1; TRBD2 agrees at 15 bases. The V and J ends lost 11 bases and 7 bases, in that order; junction bases with no gene match: 9. CDR3 size: 15 residues. The germline V gene encodes CDR1 MNHEY and CDR2 SMNVEV (reference sequence). The CDR3 bases are TGTGCCGCGGGGACTAGCGGGGGGATAGGGAATGAGCAGTTCTTC. Translated: CAAGTSGGIGNEQFF.

This clonotype turned up a few times. The rearrangement links TRBV5-1 to TRBJ2-5; 7 bases align to TRBD2. Germline V gene lookup returns CDR1 SGHRS and CDR2 YFSETQ. Unmatched junction bases numbered 4, after V lost 0 bases and J lost 2 bases. This CDR3 spans 15 amino acids. Here the CDR3 DNA reads TGCGCCAGCAGCTTGGCCGGCGGGGGACAAGAGACCCAGTACTTC. It translates to CASSLAGGGQETQYF.

The J gene is TRBJ1-3, the V gene TRBV9; D perhaps matches TRBD1 (5 bases). Trimming shortened V by 3 bases and J by 6 bases, and 13 bases separated the two germline ends. From germline, CDR1 is SGDLS and CDR2 YYNGEE. This CDR3 region has 14 residues. The CDR3 DNA reads TGTGCCAGCAGCGGAAACGGGGGTAAAAACACCATATATTTT. As protein: CASSGNGGKNTIYF.

This clonotype was recorded a few times. V and J are TRBV7-9 and TRBJ2-3; D remains unclear. V was clipped by 0 bases and J by 1 base, with 8 bases between them. The CDR3 covers 15 residues. The germline gives CDR1 SEHNR, CDR2 FQNEAQ (reference sequence). The CDR3 loop reads CASSLADTRTDTQYF. The CDR3 coding sequence is TGTGCCAGCAGCTTAGCAGACACTCGCACAGATACGCAGTATTTT.

The CDR3 DNA reads TGTGCCAGCTCACCGTCACAGGGCGAGCAGTACTTC. Translating it yields CASSPSQGEQYF. The chain employs TRBV18 and TRBJ2-7, with D perhaps TRBD1 (6 bases). Trimming left V 3 bases short and J 6 bases short, with 9 bases between. The CDR3 is 12 residues long. CDR1 is KGHSH and CDR2 is LQKENI in the germline V gene. The whole variable domain, remainder taken from reference TRBV18 and TRBJ2-7, is NAGVMQNPRHLVRRRGQEARLRCSPMKGHSHVYWYRQLPEEGLKFMVYLQKENIIDESGMPKERFSAEFPKEGPSILRIQQVVRGDSAAYFCASSPSQGEQYFGPGTRLTVT.

The rearrangement joins TRBV7-2 to TRBJ2-7, with D possibly TRBD1 on 5 matching bases. Trimming removed 5 bases from V and 7 bases from J, with 27 bases in between. The length of the CDR3 is 17 residues. CDR1 SGHTA and CDR2 FQGNSA come from the germline V gene. In DNA form, the CDR3 reads TGTGCCAGCAGCAGAAGAAATAAGGCCCTCATGGACAATGAGCAGTACTTC. Translation gives CASSRRNKALMDNEQYF.